This T cell receptor (beta chain) was profiled in a study of radiation and T cells in renal cell carcinoma. General study findings and limits: No pretreatment tumor biopsies were available for baseline clonotypes.

About this clone itself: Its antigen is currently unknown. Other DNA variants within this sample encode the same CDR3.

The assay was immunoSEQ multiplex PCR, and TCRdb's table has in-frame clones only and misses some. The table lists just over 150,000 clones, roughly 87% of them singletons. The time point: blood 2 weeks post-SBRT. This sample's treatment: 15 Gy SBRT to primary tumor, nephrectomy 4 weeks later. The patient's renal cell carcinoma had clear cell pathology. The CDR3 loop spans 13 amino acids. V shed 5 bases and J 4 bases; nucleotides not matched to a gene: 4. Germline loops: CDR1 SEHNR, CDR2 FQNEAQ (reference sequence). This TCR derives from a woman in her forties or fifties with renal cell carcinoma. The chain recombines TRBV7-9 with TRBJ1-2; 7 bases are shared with TRBD1. Material: blood, obtained from a patient whose treatment included radiotherapy and nephrectomy. The CDR3 DNA is TGTGCCAGCAGCCAGACAGGGACCTATGGCTACACCTTC. This gives the protein CASSQTGTYGYTF.